This passage covers 20 T cell receptor beta chains from one sample sequenced in a study of CD4 T cells in relation to SARS-CoV-2 and coronaviruses. These receptors lack a known antigen. Sequenced by immunoSEQ multiplex PCR; TCRdb stores in-frame clones only, minus some. The sample includes about 24,000 clones, roughly four fifths of them seen just once. Unexposed donor CD4+ T cells date from about 2011-2018, before the COVID-19 pandemic. CD4+ T cells were isolated from the cells after roughly 11 days of culture. The source material was CD4+ T cells from PBMCs, cultured in vitro. All receptors derive from a human donor in good health.

The rearrangement links TRBV19 to TRBJ2-3; no clear D. Trimming left V 5 bases short and J 0 bases short, with 9 bases between. The CDR3 totals 14 residues. Germline CDR1 reads LNHDA; CDR2 reads SQIVND (reference sequence). The CDR3 here is CASSSTTSTDTQYF. DNA for the CDR3: TGTGCCAGTAGTTCCACAACTAGCACAGATACGCAGTATTTT.

The chain uses TRBV2 and TRBJ2-7, with TRBD2 matching 8 bases. The CDR3 has 14 residues. V lost 7 bases, J lost 4 bases, and 9 bases stayed unmatched. Germline V CDR1 and CDR2: SNHLY, FYNNEI. DNA for the CDR3: TGTGCCAGCAACGCCGGGACTAGTAAGTACGAGCAGTACTTC. This codes for CASNAGTSKYEQYF.

The chain carries TRBV5-5 and TRBJ1-1; D gene uncertain. Germline-derived CDR1 and CDR2 are SGHKS and YYEKEE (reference sequence). V gave up 1 base and J gave up 1 base, with 8 bases separating them. This CDR3 is built from 14 residues. The CDR3 DNA follows: TGTGCCAGCAGCTTGATCCCGGAGAACACTGAAGCTTTCTTT. This codes for CASSLIPENTEAFF.

This clone was picked up one time. The chain joins TRBV6-1 to TRBJ1-1, with a weak D call TRBD1 (5 bases). From germline, CDR1 is MNHNS and CDR2 SASEGT. Trimming shortened V by 5 bases and J by 4 bases, and 17 bases separated the two germline ends. The CDR3 is 15 residues long. Here the CDR3 DNA reads TGTGCCAGCAGTTTGGGGGGGGGAATGGGCACTGAAGCTTTCTTT. This encodes CASSLGGGMGTEAFF.

The chain joins TRBV9 to TRBJ1-1; D not resolved. CDR1 is SGDLS and CDR2 is YYNGEE in the germline V gene. The germline V and J ends were trimmed by 0 bases and 5 bases, with 14 bases remaining between them. The CDR3 is 15 amino acids. The DNA for the CDR3 is TGTGCCAGCAGCGTAGGGAACGAGGGTCGGACTGAAGCTTTCTTT. Its protein is CASSVGNEGRTEAFF. Complete variable domain (other parts from reference TRBV9 and TRBJ1-1): DSGVTQTPKHLITATGQRVTLRCSPRSGDLSVYWYQQSLDQGLQFLIQYYNGEERAKGNILERFSAQQFPDLHSELNLSSLELGDSALYFCASSVGNEGRTEAFFGQGTRLTVV.

The rearrangement uses TRBV6-2 or TRBV6-3 and TRBJ2-3, with 13 bases aligning to TRBD2. The CDR3 spans 16 residues. The junction had 4 bases not matched to a gene; V was cut back by 6 bases and J by 1 base. Germline V CDR1 and CDR2: MNHEY, SVGEGT. The CDR3 sequence is CASSPTSGRGTDTQYF. The CDR3 DNA follows: TGTGCCAGCAGCCCTACTAGCGGGAGGGGCACAGATACGCAGTATTTT.

This chain connects TRBV18 to TRBJ2-3, with 8 bases that match TRBD2. CDR3 length equals 17 residues. The germline gives CDR1 KGHSH, CDR2 LQKENI. V lost 4 bases and J lost 5; bases outside the gene matches: 14. CDR3 amino acids: CASSRSRAGEFGDTQYF. For the CDR3, the DNA is TGTGCCAGCTCACGATCTCGAGCGGGGGAATTTGGAGATACGCAGTATTTT. Full variable domain (remainder filled in from reference TRBV18 and TRBJ2-3): NAGVMQNPRHLVRRRGQEARLRCSPMKGHSHVYWYRQLPEEGLKFMVYLQKENIIDESGMPKERFSAEFPKEGPSILRIQQVVRGDSAAYFCASSRSRAGEFGDTQYFGPGTRLTVL.

This CDR3 is CASRAGTANTGELFF. CDR3 in DNA: TGTGCCAGCAGAGCCGGGACAGCGAACACCGGGGAGCTGTTTTTT. The rearrangement joins TRBV2 to TRBJ2-2, with 7 bases lining up with TRBD1. The V and J ends lost 6 bases and 0 bases, in that order; junction bases with no gene match: 4. Germline-derived CDR1 and CDR2 are SNHLY and FYNNEI. The CDR3 extends over 15 amino acids.

This clone showed up just once. This chain uses TRBV12-3 or TRBV12-4 with TRBJ2-3; D is unclear. Deletions cut 5 bases from V and 10 bases from J, with 13 bases between. The CDR3 contains 12 residues. The chain's CDR3 is CASSRGRDAQYF. The CDR3 DNA is TGTGCCAGCAGTCGCGGACGTGACGCGCAGTATTTT.

This clone was seen only a few times. The chain has TRBV27 and TRBJ2-7; D is uncertain. CDR1 MNHEY and CDR2 SMNVEV come from the germline V gene (reference sequence). The ends were cut back, 6 bases at V and 4 bases at J, with 25 bases in the middle. The length of the CDR3 is 17 residues. The CDR3 here is CASSSTHLGSIGYEQYF. The CDR3 DNA sequence: TGTGCCAGCAGCTCCACGCACCTAGGCTCGATTGGGTACGAGCAGTACTTC.

The DNA of the CDR3 is TGTGCCAGCAGCTCCCGACAGGCATACACTGAAGCTTTCTTT. Protein sequence: CASSSRQAYTEAFF. This chain joins TRBV7-9 and TRBJ1-1, with TRBD1 as a possible D gene (6 bases). V was pared by 4 bases and J by 3 bases, with 12 bases between. The CDR3 runs to 14 residues. The germline V gene has CDR1 SEHNR and CDR2 FQNEAQ (reference sequence).

A single count supports this clone. The chain is built from TRBV5-1 and TRBJ2-7, with 10 bases that match TRBD1. This CDR3 comprises 14 residues. CDR1 is SGHRS, CDR2 YFSETQ, per germline. V shed 4 bases, J shed 3 bases, and the junction held 4 bases outside the gene matches. CDR3: CASSPGTGDYEQYF. The CDR3 DNA follows: TGCGCCAGCAGCCCTGGGACAGGGGACTACGAGCAGTACTTC. Supplemented by reference TRBV5-1 and TRBJ2-7, the full variable domain reads KAGVTQTPRYLIKTRGQQVTLSCSPISGHRSVSWYQQTPGQGLQFLFEYFSETQRNKGNFPGRFSGRQFSNSRSEMNVSTLELGDSALYLCASSPGTGDYEQYFGPGTRLTVT.

This clone came up once. The genes are TRBV4-3 and TRBJ2-2; either TRBD1 or TRBD2 may fit D (5 bases each). Between the trimmed V and J ends, which lost 1 base and 4 bases, there was a span of 7 bases. Per germline, CDR1 LGHNA and CDR2 YSLEER. This CDR3 comprises 14 residues. CDR3 nucleotides: TGCGCCAGCAGCCAAGTGGGGGTCACCGGGGAGCTGTTTTTT. It encodes CASSQVGVTGELFF.

This chain joins TRBV7-8 and TRBJ2-7; TRBD1 matches at 8 bases. Germline V CDR1 and CDR2: SGHVS, FQNEAQ. This CDR3 has 13 amino acids. J lost 6 bases, V lost 5 bases, and 6 bases had no gene match. Here the CDR3 reads CASSLQTGAEQYF. DNA of the CDR3: TGTGCCAGCAGCCTACAGACAGGGGCCGAGCAGTACTTC.

The CDR3 sequence is CASSPLGTRSSNEQFF. The CDR3 coding sequence is TGTGCCAGCTCACCACTGGGGACTAGATCTAGCAATGAGCAGTTCTTC. V and J are TRBV18 and TRBJ2-1, with 8 bases that match TRBD2. Germline V gives CDR1 KGHSH, CDR2 LQKENI. V trimming: 1 base; J trimming: 6 bases; junction bases outside the gene matches: 8. CDR3 size: 16 residues.

The genes are TRBV14 and TRBJ2-1, with D tentatively TRBD1 or TRBD2 (5 bases each). Germline CDR1 is SGHDN and CDR2 is FVKESK. The CDR3 totals 16 residues. Trimming removed 0 bases from V and 7 bases from J, with 16 bases in between. The CDR3 spells CASSQEGDPITNEQFF. CDR3 DNA sequence: TGTGCCAGCAGCCAAGAGGGGGACCCGATTACGAATGAGCAGTTCTTC.

V gene TRBV7-2 combines with J gene TRBJ2-7; 10 positions match TRBD2. Germline CDR1 SGHTA, CDR2 FQGNSA. V lost 3 bases to trimming and J lost 4 bases; unmatched junction nucleotides: 9. The CDR3 contains 16 residues. The CDR3, as DNA: TGTGCCAGCAGCTTTCCTCTAGCGGGAGACCCTTACGAGCAGTACTTC. Amino acids: CASSFPLAGDPYEQYF. Variable domain in full (rest from reference TRBV7-2 and TRBJ2-7): GAGVSQSPSNKVTEKGKDVELRCDPISGHTALYWYRQSLGQGLEFLIYFQGNSAPDKSGLPSDRFSAERTGGSVSTLTIQRTQQEDSAVYLCASSFPLAGDPYEQYFGPGTRLTVT.

This chain links TRBV18 with TRBJ2-5; D is ambiguous. Trimming removed 0 bases from V and 5 bases from J, with 7 bases in between. The CDR3 consists of 13 residues. Germline loops: CDR1 KGHSH, CDR2 LQKENI. The CDR3 DNA reads TGTGCCAGCTCACCACCGGATTTGGAGACCCAGTACTTC. This encodes CASSPPDLETQYF.

CDR3 residues: CASSQSTRANTGELFF. The CDR3 DNA follows: TGTGCCAGCAGTCAATCCACGAGGGCGAACACCGGGGAGCTGTTTTTT. This chain uses TRBV25-1 with TRBJ2-2; tentative D call: TRBD2 (5 bases). Germline V gives CDR1 MGHDK, CDR2 SYGVNS. V was trimmed by 5 bases and J by 0 bases, leaving 13 bases between them. The CDR3 covers 16 residues. Full variable domain (outside the CDR3, taken from reference TRBV25-1 and TRBJ2-2): EADIYQTPRYLVIGTGKKITLECSQTMGHDKMYWYQQDPGMELHLIHYSYGVNSTEKGDLSSESTVSRIRTEHFPLTLESARPSHTSQYLCASSQSTRANTGELFFGEGSRLTVL.

This sequence joins TRBV5-6 and TRBJ1-1, with a possible D match to TRBD1 (6 bases). Germline V gives CDR1 SGHDT, CDR2 YYEEEE. V lost 0 bases, J lost 12 bases, and 12 bases lay in between. The CDR3 has 12 residues. Written as DNA, the CDR3 is TGTGCCAGCAGCTTGGGTCAGGGGAAGTCTTTCTTT. Its translation is CASSLGQGKSFF.